Following are 2 T cell receptor beta chains from one sample sequenced in a study of control samples from healthy donors and cancer patients. Sequenced by immunoSEQ multiplex PCR; TCRdb stores in-frame clones only, minus some. The sample yields some 120,000 clones, 89% seen once. Sequences were obtained from blood. These receptors all come from a man in his forties or fifties in good health.

This rearrangement joins TRBV6-5 to TRBJ1-2, with D uncertain. Trimming removed 0 bases at V and 3 bases at J, with 5 bases between. Germline V gene sequence: CDR1 MNHEY, CDR2 SVGAGI. The CDR3 consists of 13 residues. CDR3 coding DNA: TGTGCCAGCAGTTACTCGACCCACTATGGCTACACCTTC. Amino acids: CASSYSTHYGYTF.

A word on this clone: Other nucleotide sequences from this sample produce the same CDR3. The genes are TRBV5-1 and TRBJ2-7; 10 bases agree with TRBD1. Trimming at V came to 2 bases and at J to 4 bases, leaving 3 bases not matched to a gene. Germline V gene lookup returns CDR1 SGHRS and CDR2 YFSETQ. The CDR3 totals 14 residues. The CDR3 DNA reads as TGCGCCAGCAGCTTCGGGACAGGGGTATACGAGCAGTACTTC. It yields the protein CASSFGTGVYEQYF.